This T cell receptor (beta chain) was captured by sequencing in a study of a mutant IDH1 vaccine in newly diagnosed glioma. About the research overall: Sex among treated patients split about 60% male, about 40% female; mean age was approximately 40 years. At week 47 came visit V13, while visit V12 had come at week 35. The therapy given earlier, which was standard therapy, consisted of radiotherapy, temozolomide, or both, and most of the patients received both.

Assay: immunoSEQ multiplex PCR; the TCRdb copy retains only in-frame clones and omits some. The table has approximately 31,000 clones, roughly 80% seen once; the top ten hold roughly 7.1%. On this clone itself: The antigen is not known.

Trimming stripped 8 bases from V and 0 bases from J, with 11 bases between. CDR1 and CDR2 (germline): MNHEY, SMNVEV (reference sequence). The CDR3 length is 13 residues. Time point here: week 35, safety follow-up. Mutant IDH1 20-mer peptide, at 300 ug, made up each vaccine dose, with topical imiquimod. Donors' newly diagnosed IDH1-mutant WHO grade 3 or 4 astrocytomas lacked nuclear ATRX. The source material was PBMCs, sampled from a glioma patient whose treatment included an IDH1 peptide vaccine. The clonotype was recovered from a woman under 30 with glioma. The genes are TRBV27 and TRBJ2-7; D is perhaps TRBD1 (6 bases). In DNA, the CDR3 is TGTGCCAGCGGCCGGGACAACTCCTACGAGCAGTACTTC. Translating it yields CASGRDNSYEQYF.